This TCR beta chain originates from a study of cytomegalovirus exposure and HLA in healthy donors. PCR was performed using 60 Vbeta and 13 Jbeta primers. The data were produced by immunoSEQ multiplex PCR, yet TCRdb's version contains in-frame clones alone and is incomplete. This table holds approximately 220,000 clones, 80% to 85% found once. The V gene's germline CDR1 is MNHNY and CDR2 SVGAGI (reference sequence). There are 13 residues in the CDR3. The chain links TRBV6-6 to TRBJ2-5; no firm D call. The J call is doubtful: the DNA matches TRBJ2-7 better. The receptor was isolated from a boy between 2 and 10 years old in good health and CMV-seronegative. Material for sequencing was PBMCs. CDR3 DNA sequence: TGTGCCAGCAGGCCCATTGGGTACTACGAGCAGTACTTC. It is translated as CASRPIGYYEQYF.